This T cell receptor (beta chain) was sequenced in a study of radiation and T cells in renal cell carcinoma. This clone was picked up one time. Its target is unknown. Study-wide results and caveats: From baseline, blood top tumor clonotypes peaked at 2 weeks post-radiation.

The assay was immunoSEQ multiplex PCR, and TCRdb's table has in-frame clones only and misses some. Seen here are around 130,000 clones, more than 80% observed once, and the top ten hold 1.9%. V was pared by 1 base and J by 8 bases, with 20 bases between. This CDR3 is built from 16 residues. The germline V gene encodes CDR1 SGHVS and CDR2 FNYEAQ. Time point described: blood 2 weeks post-SBRT. Stated treatment: 15 Gy SBRT to primary tumor, nephrectomy 4 weeks later. The TCR was taken from a woman aged 60-70 years with renal cell carcinoma. The rearrangement joins TRBV7-6 to TRBJ1-2, with D unresolved. The sequencing here drew on blood, taken from a patient whose treatment included radiotherapy and nephrectomy. The DNA for the CDR3 is TGTGCCAGCAGCTTAGACGTAGGGCCCGGGATTCAGGGCTACACCTTC. Protein: CASSLDVGPGIQGYTF.